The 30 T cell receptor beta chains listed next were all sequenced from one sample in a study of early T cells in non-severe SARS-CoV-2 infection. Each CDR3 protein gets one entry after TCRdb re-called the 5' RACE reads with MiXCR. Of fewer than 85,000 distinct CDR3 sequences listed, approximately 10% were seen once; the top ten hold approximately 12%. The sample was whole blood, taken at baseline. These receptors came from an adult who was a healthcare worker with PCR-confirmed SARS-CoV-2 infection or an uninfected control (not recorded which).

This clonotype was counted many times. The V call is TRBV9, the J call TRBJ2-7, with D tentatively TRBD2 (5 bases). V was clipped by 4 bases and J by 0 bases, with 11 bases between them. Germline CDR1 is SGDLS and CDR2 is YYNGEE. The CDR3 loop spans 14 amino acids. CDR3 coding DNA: TGTGCCAGCAGCTCGAGGGAGAACTCCTACGAGCAGTACTTC. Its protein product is CASSSRENSYEQYF.

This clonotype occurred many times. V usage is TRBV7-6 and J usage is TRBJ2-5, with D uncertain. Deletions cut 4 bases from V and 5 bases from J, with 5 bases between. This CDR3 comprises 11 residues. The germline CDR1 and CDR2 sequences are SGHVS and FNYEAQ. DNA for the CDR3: TGTGCCAGCAGCTCCCGCGAGACCCAGTACTTC. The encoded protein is CASSSRETQYF.

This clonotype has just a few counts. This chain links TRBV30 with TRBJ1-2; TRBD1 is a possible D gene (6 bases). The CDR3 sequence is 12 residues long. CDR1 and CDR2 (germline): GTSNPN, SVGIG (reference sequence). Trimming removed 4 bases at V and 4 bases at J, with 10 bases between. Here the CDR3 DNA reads TGTGCCTGGAATCCAGGGGCCTATGGCTACACCTTC. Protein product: CAWNPGAYGYTF.

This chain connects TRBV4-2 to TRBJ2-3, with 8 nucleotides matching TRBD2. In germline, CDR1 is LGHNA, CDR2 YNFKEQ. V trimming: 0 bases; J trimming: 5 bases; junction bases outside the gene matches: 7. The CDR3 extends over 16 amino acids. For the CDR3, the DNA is TGTGCCAGCAGCCAAGAAGGGGCGGGGGGAAGAGATACGCAGTATTTT. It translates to CASSQEGAGGRDTQYF.

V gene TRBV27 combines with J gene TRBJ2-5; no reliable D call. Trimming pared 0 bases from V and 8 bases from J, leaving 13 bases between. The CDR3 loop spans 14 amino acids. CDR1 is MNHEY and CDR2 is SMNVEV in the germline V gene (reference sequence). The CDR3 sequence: CASSLSFGVPTQYF. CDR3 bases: TGTGCCAGCAGTTTATCTTTTGGGGTACCTACCCAGTACTTC.

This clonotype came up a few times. For the CDR3, the DNA is TGTGCCAGCAGGCTACAGGGGGCAGCCGAAAAACTGTTTTTT. It translates to CASRLQGAAEKLFF. The chain joins TRBV6-6 to TRBJ1-4, with 9 nucleotides matching TRBD1. This CDR3 comprises 14 residues. Germline CDR1 MNHNY, CDR2 SVGAGI (reference sequence). V trimming: 6 bases; J trimming: 8 bases; junction bases outside the gene matches: 7.

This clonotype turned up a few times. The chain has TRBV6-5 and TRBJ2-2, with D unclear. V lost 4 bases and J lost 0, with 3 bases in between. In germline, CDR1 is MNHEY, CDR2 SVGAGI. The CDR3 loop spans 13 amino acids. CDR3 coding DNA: TGTGCCAGCAGTTCTGCGAACACCGGGGAGCTGTTTTTT. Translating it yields CASSSANTGELFF.

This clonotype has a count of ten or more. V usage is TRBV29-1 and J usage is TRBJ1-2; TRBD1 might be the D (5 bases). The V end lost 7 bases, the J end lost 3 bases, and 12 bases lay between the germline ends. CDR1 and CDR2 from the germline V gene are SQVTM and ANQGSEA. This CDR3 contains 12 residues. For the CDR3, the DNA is TGCAGCGCGGCGTTACAGGACTATGGCTACACCTTC. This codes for CSAALQDYGYTF. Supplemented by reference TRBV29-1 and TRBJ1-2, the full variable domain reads SAVISQKPSRDICQRGTSLTIQCQVDSQVTMMFWYRQQPGQSLTLIATANQGSEATYESGFVIDKFPISRPNLTFSTLTVSNMSPEDSSIYLCSAALQDYGYTFGSGTRLTVV.

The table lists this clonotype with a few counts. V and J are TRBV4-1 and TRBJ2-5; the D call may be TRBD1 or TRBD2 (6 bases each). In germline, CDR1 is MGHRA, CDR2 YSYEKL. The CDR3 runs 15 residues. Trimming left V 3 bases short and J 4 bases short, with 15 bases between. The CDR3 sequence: CASSHPPRGVETQYF. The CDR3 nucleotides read TGCGCCAGCAGCCACCCTCCGAGGGGGGTAGAGACCCAGTACTTC.

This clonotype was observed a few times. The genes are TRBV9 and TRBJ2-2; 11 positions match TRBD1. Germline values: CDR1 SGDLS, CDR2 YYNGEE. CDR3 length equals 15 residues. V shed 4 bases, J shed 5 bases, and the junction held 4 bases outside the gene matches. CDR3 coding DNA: TGTGCCAGCAGCTTTGGACAGGGGGCGACCGGGGAGCTGTTTTTT. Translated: CASSFGQGATGELFF.

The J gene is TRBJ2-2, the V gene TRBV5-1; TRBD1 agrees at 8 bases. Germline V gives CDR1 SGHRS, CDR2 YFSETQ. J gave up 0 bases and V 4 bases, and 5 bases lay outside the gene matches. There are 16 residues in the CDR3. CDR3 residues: CASSVATGANTGELFF. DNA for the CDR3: TGCGCCAGCAGCGTAGCGACAGGGGCGAACACCGGGGAGCTGTTTTTT.

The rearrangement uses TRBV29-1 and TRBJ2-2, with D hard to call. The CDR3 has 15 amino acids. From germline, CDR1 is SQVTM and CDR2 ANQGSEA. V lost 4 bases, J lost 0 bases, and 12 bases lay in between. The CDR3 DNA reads TGCAGCGTTGCAAGTGGTACACCGAACACCGGGGAGCTGTTTTTT. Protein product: CSVASGTPNTGELFF.

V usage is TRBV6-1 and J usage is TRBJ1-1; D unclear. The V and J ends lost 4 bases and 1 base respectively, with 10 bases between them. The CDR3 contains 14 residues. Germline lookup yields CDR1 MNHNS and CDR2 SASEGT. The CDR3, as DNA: TGTGCCAGCAGTGGCCGTAGACAGAACACTGAAGCTTTCTTT. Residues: CASSGRRQNTEAFF.

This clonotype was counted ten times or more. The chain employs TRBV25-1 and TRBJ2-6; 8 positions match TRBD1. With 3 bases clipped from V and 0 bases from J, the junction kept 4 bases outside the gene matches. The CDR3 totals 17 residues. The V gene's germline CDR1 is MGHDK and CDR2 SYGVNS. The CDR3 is CASSDDRGRSGANVLTF. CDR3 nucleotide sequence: TGTGCCAGCAGTGACGACAGGGGCCGCTCTGGGGCCAACGTCCTGACTTTC.

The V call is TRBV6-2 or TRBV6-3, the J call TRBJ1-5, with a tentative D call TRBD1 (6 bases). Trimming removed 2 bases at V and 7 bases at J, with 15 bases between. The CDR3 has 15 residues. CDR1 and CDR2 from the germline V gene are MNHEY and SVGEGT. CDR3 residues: CASSYGRGARQPQHF. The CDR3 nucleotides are TGTGCCAGCAGTTACGGGAGGGGGGCGAGACAGCCCCAGCATTTT.

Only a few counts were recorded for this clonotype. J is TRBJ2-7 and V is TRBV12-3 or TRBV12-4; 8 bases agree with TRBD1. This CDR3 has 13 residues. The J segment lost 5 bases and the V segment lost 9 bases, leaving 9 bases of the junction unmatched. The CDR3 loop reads CARGGQETDEQYF. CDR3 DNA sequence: TGTGCCAGAGGGGGACAGGAGACGGACGAGCAGTACTTC.

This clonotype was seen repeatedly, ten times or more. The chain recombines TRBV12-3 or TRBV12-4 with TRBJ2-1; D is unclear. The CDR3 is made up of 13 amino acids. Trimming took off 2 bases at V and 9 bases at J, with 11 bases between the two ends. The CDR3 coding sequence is TGTGCCAGCAGTTTAAGGCGGAACGGTGAGCAGTTCTTC. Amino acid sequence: CASSLRRNGEQFF.

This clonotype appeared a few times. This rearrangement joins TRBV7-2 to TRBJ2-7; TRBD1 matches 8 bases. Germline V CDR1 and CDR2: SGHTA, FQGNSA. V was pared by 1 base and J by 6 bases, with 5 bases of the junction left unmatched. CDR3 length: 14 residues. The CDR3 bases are TGTGCCAGCAGCTTAGGGACAGGGACGGGCGAGCAGTACTTC. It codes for CASSLGTGTGEQYF.

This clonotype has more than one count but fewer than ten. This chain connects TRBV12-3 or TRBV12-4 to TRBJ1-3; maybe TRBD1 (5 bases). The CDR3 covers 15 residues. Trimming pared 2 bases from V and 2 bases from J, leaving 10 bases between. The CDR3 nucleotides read TGTGCCAGCAGTTTAAGCGGGGCTCCTGGAAACACCATATATTTT. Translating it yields CASSLSGAPGNTIYF.

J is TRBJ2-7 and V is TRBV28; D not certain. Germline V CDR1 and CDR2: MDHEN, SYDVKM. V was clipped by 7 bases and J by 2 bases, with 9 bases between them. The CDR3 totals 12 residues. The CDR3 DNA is TGTGCCAGCAACACCCTCCCCTACGAGCAGTACTTC. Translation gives CASNTLPYEQYF.

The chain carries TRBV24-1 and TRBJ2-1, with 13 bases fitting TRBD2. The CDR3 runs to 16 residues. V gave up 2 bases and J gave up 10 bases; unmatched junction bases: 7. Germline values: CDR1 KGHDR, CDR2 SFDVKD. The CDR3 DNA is TGTGCCACCAGTGATTCCACTAGCGGGGGGGCAGAGGAGCAGTTCTTC. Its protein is CATSDSTSGGAEEQFF.

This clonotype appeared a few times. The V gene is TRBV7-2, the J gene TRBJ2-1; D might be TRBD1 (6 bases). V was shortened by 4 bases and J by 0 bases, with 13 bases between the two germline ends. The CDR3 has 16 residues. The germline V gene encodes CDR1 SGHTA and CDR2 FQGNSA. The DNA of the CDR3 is TGTGCCAGCAGCTCTAGTGGGGGCAGCTCCTACAATGAGCAGTTCTTC. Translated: CASSSSGGSSYNEQFF.

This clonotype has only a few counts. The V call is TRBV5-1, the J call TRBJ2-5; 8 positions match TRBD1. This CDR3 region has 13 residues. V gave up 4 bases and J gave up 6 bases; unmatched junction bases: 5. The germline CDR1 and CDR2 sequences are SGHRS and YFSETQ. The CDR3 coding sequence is TGCGCCAGCAGCGCGGGACAGGCGAAGACCCAGTACTTC. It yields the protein CASSAGQAKTQYF. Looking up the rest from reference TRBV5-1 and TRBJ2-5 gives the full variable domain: KAGVTQTPRYLIKTRGQQVTLSCSPISGHRSVSWYQQTPGQGLQFLFEYFSETQRNKGNFPGRFSGRQFSNSRSEMNVSTLELGDSALYLCASSAGQAKTQYFGPGTRLLVL.

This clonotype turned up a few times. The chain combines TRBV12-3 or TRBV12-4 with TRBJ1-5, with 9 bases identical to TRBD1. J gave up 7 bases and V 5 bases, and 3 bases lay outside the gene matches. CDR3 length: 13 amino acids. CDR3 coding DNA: TGTGCCAGCAGTGGGACAGGGCGGCAGCCCCAGCATTTT. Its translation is CASSGTGRQPQHF.

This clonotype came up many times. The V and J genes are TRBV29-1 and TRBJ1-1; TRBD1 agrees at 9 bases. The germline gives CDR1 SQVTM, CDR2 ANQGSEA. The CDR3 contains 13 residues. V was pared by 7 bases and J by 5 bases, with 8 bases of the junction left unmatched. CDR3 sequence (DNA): TGCAGCGCTGCGACAGGGGGTGGAACTGAAGCTTTCTTT. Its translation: CSAATGGGTEAFF.

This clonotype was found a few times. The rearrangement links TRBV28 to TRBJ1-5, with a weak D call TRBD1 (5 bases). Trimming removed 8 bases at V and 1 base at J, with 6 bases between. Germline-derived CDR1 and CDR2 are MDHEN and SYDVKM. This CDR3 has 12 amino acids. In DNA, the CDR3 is TGTGCCAGCCGGGGGAGCAATCAGCCCCAGCATTTT. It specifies CASRGSNQPQHF.

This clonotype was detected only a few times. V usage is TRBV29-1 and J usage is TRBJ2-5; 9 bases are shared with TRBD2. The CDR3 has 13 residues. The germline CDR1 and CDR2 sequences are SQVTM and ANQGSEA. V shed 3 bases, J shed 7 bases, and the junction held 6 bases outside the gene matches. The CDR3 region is CSVDPLRGGTQYF. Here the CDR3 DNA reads TGCAGCGTTGATCCTTTGCGGGGGGGGACCCAGTACTTC.

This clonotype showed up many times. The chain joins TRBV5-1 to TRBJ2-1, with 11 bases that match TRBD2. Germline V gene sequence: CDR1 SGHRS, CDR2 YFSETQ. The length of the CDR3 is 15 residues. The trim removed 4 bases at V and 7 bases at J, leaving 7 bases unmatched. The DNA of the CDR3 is TGCGCCAGCAGCGATCTAGCGGGGGGCACGAATGAGCAGTTCTTC. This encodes CASSDLAGGTNEQFF.

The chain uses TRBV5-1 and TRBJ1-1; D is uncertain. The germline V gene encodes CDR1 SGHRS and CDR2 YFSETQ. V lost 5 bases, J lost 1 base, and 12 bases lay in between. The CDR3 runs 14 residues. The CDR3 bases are TGCGCCAGCAGGTCACTCACGGGGAACACTGAAGCTTTCTTT. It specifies CASRSLTGNTEAFF.

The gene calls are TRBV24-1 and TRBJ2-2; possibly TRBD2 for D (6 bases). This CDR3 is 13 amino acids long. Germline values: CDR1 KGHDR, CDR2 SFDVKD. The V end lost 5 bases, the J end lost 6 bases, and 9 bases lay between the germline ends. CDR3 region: CATSAGGPGELFF. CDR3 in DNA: TGTGCCACCAGTGCTGGAGGGCCCGGGGAGCTGTTTTTT.